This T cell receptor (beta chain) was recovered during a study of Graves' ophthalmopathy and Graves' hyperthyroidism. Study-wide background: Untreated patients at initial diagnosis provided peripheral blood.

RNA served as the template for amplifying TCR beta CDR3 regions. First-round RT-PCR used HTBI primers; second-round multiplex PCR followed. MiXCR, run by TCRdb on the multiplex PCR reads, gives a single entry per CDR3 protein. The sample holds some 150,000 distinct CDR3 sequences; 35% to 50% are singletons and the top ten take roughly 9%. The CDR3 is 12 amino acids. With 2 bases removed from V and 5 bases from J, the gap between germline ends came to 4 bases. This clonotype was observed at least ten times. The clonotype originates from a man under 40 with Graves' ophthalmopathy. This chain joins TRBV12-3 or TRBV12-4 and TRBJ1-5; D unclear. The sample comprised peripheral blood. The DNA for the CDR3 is TGTGCCAGCAGTTTAAGACATCAGCCCCAGCATTTT. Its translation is CASSLRHQPQHF.